The 20 T cell receptor beta chains given below trace back to one sample, sequenced in a study of control samples from healthy donors and cancer patients. TCRdb's table, derived via immunoSEQ multiplex PCR, lists solely in-frame clones and lacks some. The sample lists 25,000 to 35,000 clones; roughly 91% were seen once. The sample comprised PBMCs. The receptors were sampled from a man aged 45-65 years with lung cancer.

V is TRBV7-2 and J is TRBJ2-1, with D perhaps TRBD1 (6 bases). Trimming left V 8 bases short and J 6 bases short, with 14 bases between. There are 13 residues in the CDR3. Germline V lookup: CDR1 SGHTA, CDR2 FQGNSA. CDR3 in amino acids: CASADRTSNEQFF. The CDR3 region has the DNA TGTGCCAGCGCGGACAGAACAAGCAATGAGCAGTTCTTC. Together with reference TRBV7-2 and TRBJ2-1, the CDR3 gives the full variable domain: GAGVSQSPSNKVTEKGKDVELRCDPISGHTALYWYRQSLGQGLEFLIYFQGNSAPDKSGLPSDRFSAERTGGSVSTLTIQRTQQEDSAVYLCASADRTSNEQFFGPGTRLTVL.

This chain links TRBV19 with TRBJ2-6; D not resolved. This CDR3 is built from 16 residues. Germline V gives CDR1 LNHDA, CDR2 SQIVND (reference sequence). Trimming left V 7 bases short and J 0 bases short, with 13 bases between. The CDR3 protein is CASKSGRDSGANVLTF. The CDR3 DNA is TGTGCCAGTAAGTCCGGCCGTGACTCTGGGGCCAACGTCCTGACTTTC.

This chain joins TRBV5-4 and TRBJ2-1; D remains ambiguous. Germline assignment: CDR1 SGHNT and CDR2 YYREEE (reference sequence). The CDR3 is made up of 12 amino acids. The V end was cut by 4 bases, the J end by 14 bases, with 16 bases between. CDR3 in amino acids: CASSPTGSLEFF. The CDR3 DNA sequence: TGTGCCAGCAGCCCTACCGGGTCCCTTGAGTTCTTC.

The chain's CDR3 is CASSLMNQPQHF. CDR3 DNA sequence: TGTGCCAGCAGTCTGATGAATCAGCCCCAGCATTTT. This sequence joins TRBV28 and TRBJ1-5; unclear D gene. This CDR3 is built from 12 residues. Trimming shortened V by 5 bases and J by 4 bases, and 6 bases separated the two germline ends. Per germline, CDR1 MDHEN and CDR2 SYDVKM.

This sequence joins TRBV12-3 or TRBV12-4 and TRBJ2-6; no clear D gene. The CDR3 is 13 residues long. The ends were cut back, 5 bases at V and 3 bases at J, with 5 bases in the middle. The CDR3 DNA follows: TGTGCCAGCAGTCAGGATGGGGCCAACGTCCTGACTTTC. Translating gives CASSQDGANVLTF.

This clone was observed a few times. The CDR3 DNA reads TGTGCCAGCAGGCAGGGACAGCTCCATGAGCAGTTCTTC. Its translation: CASRQGQLHEQFF. V and J are TRBV7-9 and TRBJ2-1; 7 bases align to TRBD1. This CDR3 region has 13 residues. The trim removed 6 bases at V and 8 bases at J, leaving 7 bases unmatched. Looked up from germline, CDR1 is SEHNR and CDR2 is FQNEAQ (reference sequence).

This chain joins TRBV6-5 and TRBJ2-3, with D unclear. Germline V gene data show CDR1 as MNHEY and CDR2 as SVGAGI. Trimming shortened V by 1 base and J by 6 bases, and 14 bases separated the two germline ends. The CDR3 consists of 15 residues. CDR3 amino acids: CASSYFLAGWDTQYF. The CDR3 nucleotides read TGTGCCAGCAGTTACTTCCTCGCCGGTTGGGATACGCAGTATTTT.

This rearrangement joins TRBV19 to TRBJ2-5; D is undetermined. Germline loops: CDR1 LNHDA, CDR2 SQIVND (reference sequence). This CDR3 contains 14 residues. V was trimmed by 1 base and J by 1 base, leaving 7 bases between them. The CDR3: CASSIGGFQETQYF. The CDR3 DNA sequence: TGTGCCAGTAGTATAGGCGGTTTCCAAGAGACCCAGTACTTC. The variable domain in full, completed from reference TRBV19 and TRBJ2-5, reads DGGITQSPKYLFRKEGQNVTLSCEQNLNHDAMYWYRQDPGQGLRLIYYSQIVNDFQKGDIAEGYSVSREKKESFPLTVTSAQKNPTAFYLCASSIGGFQETQYFGPGTRLLVL.

The V and J genes are TRBV19 and TRBJ1-6; no reliable D call. The CDR3 is 14 residues long. The germline V and J ends were trimmed by 7 bases and 6 bases, with 13 bases remaining between them. Germline assignment: CDR1 LNHDA and CDR2 SQIVND (reference sequence). The CDR3 DNA is TGTGCCAGTACCACCCAAGGGAGTAATTCACCCCTCCACTTT. Its translation is CASTTQGSNSPLHF.

The chain carries TRBV24-1 and TRBJ1-1; no clear D gene. The CDR3 is 15 amino acids. Trimming stripped 3 bases from V and 3 bases from J, with 13 bases between. Germline CDR1 is KGHDR and CDR2 is SFDVKD. The CDR3 DNA reads as TGTGCCACCAGTGATCTCCCGAGGGATGACACTGAAGCTTTCTTT. Translated, it gives CATSDLPRDDTEAFF.

V and J are TRBV19 and TRBJ1-5; TRBD1 might be the D (5 bases). The germline V and J ends were trimmed by 7 bases and 1 base, with 14 bases remaining between them. Germline V lookup: CDR1 LNHDA, CDR2 SQIVND (reference sequence). The CDR3 has 15 amino acids. Here the CDR3 reads CASTWKGSSNQPQHF. The CDR3 DNA sequence: TGTGCCAGTACATGGAAGGGGTCGAGCAATCAGCCCCAGCATTTT. The full variable domain, in which reference TRBV19 and TRBJ1-5 provide the parts outside the CDR3, is DGGITQSPKYLFRKEGQNVTLSCEQNLNHDAMYWYRQDPGQGLRLIYYSQIVNDFQKGDIAEGYSVSREKKESFPLTVTSAQKNPTAFYLCASTWKGSSNQPQHFGDGTRLSIL.

The chain links TRBV27 to TRBJ2-7, with D possibly TRBD2 on 5 matching bases. Germline values: CDR1 MNHEY, CDR2 SMNVEV (reference sequence). This CDR3 has 14 amino acids. V lost 3 bases, J lost 2 bases, and 11 bases lay in between. The CDR3 spells CASSFSTGTYEQYF. CDR3 nucleotides: TGTGCCAGCAGTTTCTCTACGGGGACCTACGAGCAGTACTTC.

This clone was detected once. This chain connects TRBV5-4 to TRBJ1-2; D unresolved. Germline CDR1 SGHNT, CDR2 YYREEE (reference sequence). Between the trimmed V and J ends, which lost 5 bases and 7 bases, there was a span of 15 bases. The CDR3 spans 13 residues. The CDR3 region has the DNA TGTGCCAGCAGTGCTCTTCCAGTGCGTGGCTACACCTTC. Translated: CASSALPVRGYTF. The whole variable domain, remainder taken from reference TRBV5-4 and TRBJ1-2, is ETGVTQSPTHLIKTRGQQVTLRCSSQSGHNTVSWYQQALGQGPQFIFQYYREEENGRGNFPPRFSGLQFPNYSSELNVNALELDDSALYLCASSALPVRGYTFGSGTRLTVV.

The V gene is TRBV30, the J gene TRBJ2-7; TRBD1 agrees at 8 bases. CDR1 is GTSNPN and CDR2 is SVGIG in the germline V gene (reference sequence). The CDR3 runs 13 residues. With V trimmed by 2 bases and J by 5 bases, 5 bases remained unmatched. The CDR3 DNA reads as TGTGCCTGGAGTCGGGCAGGGGGCCACGAGCAGTACTTC. Translating it yields CAWSRAGGHEQYF.

The chain joins TRBV27 to TRBJ2-3; D assignment may be TRBD1 or TRBD2 (5 bases each). There are 16 residues in the CDR3. Looked up from germline, CDR1 is MNHEY and CDR2 is SMNVEV (reference sequence). With 2 bases removed from V and 3 bases from J, the gap between germline ends came to 15 bases. CDR3 sequence (DNA): TGTGCCAGCAGTTTAGCCGGGTACGAGGGGACAGATACGCAGTATTTT. This translates into CASSLAGYEGTDTQYF.

CDR3 nucleotide sequence: TGTGCCACCAGCGAGGGGGGGGATAGCAATCAGCCCCAGCATTTT. It translates to CATSEGGDSNQPQHF. This sequence joins TRBV24-1 and TRBJ1-5, with D perhaps matching TRBD1 (6 bases). The CDR3 extends over 15 amino acids. CDR1 is KGHDR, CDR2 SFDVKD, per germline. The V end lost 7 bases, the J end lost 0 bases, and 12 bases lay between the germline ends.

The V and J genes are TRBV13 and TRBJ2-7; no clear D. Germline V lookup: CDR1 PRHDT, CDR2 FYEKMQ (reference sequence). Trimming cost V 2 bases and J 2 bases, with 13 bases left between them. CDR3 length equals 15 residues. CDR3 sequence reads: CASSLTTPTTYEQYF. The CDR3 DNA follows: TGTGCCAGCAGCTTAACGACACCAACAACCTACGAGCAGTACTTC.

This chain links TRBV4-1 with TRBJ2-3; D gene unclear. V lost 0 bases, J lost 0 bases, and 7 bases lay in between. Germline CDR1 MGHRA, CDR2 YSYEKL. This CDR3 has 15 residues. The CDR3 spells CASSQEARSTDTQYF. The CDR3 nucleotides are TGCGCCAGCAGCCAAGAGGCACGGAGCACAGATACGCAGTATTTT.

The chain recombines TRBV5-4 with TRBJ1-6, with D hard to call. Trimming left V 0 bases short and J 8 bases short, with 9 bases between. CDR3 length: 14 amino acids. Germline V lookup: CDR1 SGHNT, CDR2 YYREEE (reference sequence). The CDR3 DNA reads as TGTGCCAGCAGCTTGGAAGGGAGGGATTCACCCCTCCACTTT. It is translated as CASSLEGRDSPLHF. Complete variable domain (other parts from reference TRBV5-4 and TRBJ1-6): ETGVTQSPTHLIKTRGQQVTLRCSSQSGHNTVSWYQQALGQGPQFIFQYYREEENGRGNFPPRFSGLQFPNYSSELNVNALELDDSALYLCASSLEGRDSPLHFGNGTRLTVT.

The chain links TRBV10-3 to TRBJ2-5; 10 bases are a match to TRBD2. Per the germline V gene, CDR1 is ENHRY and CDR2 is SYGVKD. CDR3 length: 15 residues. The trim removed 6 bases at V and 1 base at J, leaving 5 bases unmatched. The chain's CDR3 is CAISASGGAQETQYF. The CDR3 DNA follows: TGTGCCATCAGCGCTAGCGGGGGTGCCCAAGAGACCCAGTACTTC.